This TCR beta chain was identified in a study of cytomegalovirus exposure and HLA in healthy donors. General study points: Earlier analysis found most TCR beta V segments productive about 90% or about 30% of the time. Most subjects' HLA-A and HLA-B alleles were reportedly predicted from TCR beta sequences. Among the most significant clusters, several appeared linked to common viral pathogens in a later analysis.

Looked up from germline, CDR1 is MDHEN and CDR2 is SYDVKM. The germline V and J ends were trimmed by 6 bases and 12 bases, with 17 bases remaining between them. The CDR3 sequence is 12 residues long. The study ran its PCR with 60 Vbeta and 13 Jbeta primers. Per the original methods: Roughly 9.9 million shared chains were among the approximately 76 million unique TCR beta chains that a later analysis counted. Only in-frame clones appear in the TCRdb table, and some are missing; sequencing was by immunoSEQ multiplex PCR. V, J and clone size are those of that table, while D and trimming were read from the DNA. The table lists about 140,000 clones, 65% to 80% of them singletons, with 1.6% in the top ten. About this clone itself: Its antigen is undetermined.

The sample comprised PBMCs. This chain uses TRBV28 with TRBJ1-2, with D perhaps TRBD1 (6 bases). The clonotype originates from a woman aged 30 to 39 in good health and CMV-seronegative. CDR3 sequence: CASSMLTGRHTF. The CDR3 DNA is TGTGCCAGCAGCATGCTCACAGGGCGCCACACCTTC.